The 32 T cell receptor beta chains below all came from one sample that was sequenced in a study of OX40 agonist ivuxolimab in advanced cancers. Clones were read by immunoSEQ multiplex PCR, and TCRdb kept only the in-frame ones, dropping some. The table lists under 45,000 clones, less than 80% of them singletons. Sequenced here: CD4+ or CD8+ T cells sorted from blood, sampled in a trial of the OX40 agonist ivuxolimab. The source is an adult with an advanced solid tumor such as melanoma, head and neck, liver or kidney cancer.

This clone came up once. The rearrangement links TRBV11-2 to TRBJ1-2; 8 bases are a match to TRBD1. Losses at the gene ends were 3 bases for V and 2 bases for J; bases not matched to a gene: 2. This CDR3 region has 14 residues. Germline-derived CDR1 and CDR2 are SGHAT and FQNNGV. The CDR3 is CASSLAGGNYGYTF. CDR3 bases: TGTGCCAGCAGCTTGGCAGGGGGCAACTATGGCTACACCTTC.

This chain connects TRBV6-5 to TRBJ2-5; D may be TRBD1 (5 bases). The germline V gene encodes CDR1 MNHEY and CDR2 SVGAGI. The CDR3 has 16 residues. V lost 3 bases to trimming and J lost 0 bases, with 14 bases between them. In DNA, the CDR3 is TGTGCCAGCAGTTATGGGGCAGGGTTTAACCAAGAGACCCAGTACTTC. As protein: CASSYGAGFNQETQYF.

V usage is TRBV2 and J usage is TRBJ2-5, with 10 bases aligning to TRBD1. This CDR3 has 14 residues. With V trimmed by 7 bases and J by 3 bases, 5 bases remained unmatched. Looked up from germline, CDR1 is SNHLY and CDR2 is FYNNEI. In nucleotides, the CDR3 is TGTGCCAGCAAGACCGGGACAGGGGAAGAGACCCAGTACTTC. This codes for CASKTGTGEETQYF.

Only a few counts were recorded for this clone. The chain employs TRBV10-1 and TRBJ2-6; a possible D gene is TRBD1 (5 bases). There are 15 residues in the CDR3. The V end was cut by 5 bases, the J end by 0 bases, with 8 bases between. Germline CDR1 reads WNHNN; CDR2 reads SYGVQD (reference sequence). CDR3: CASSPGSSGANVLTF. CDR3 sequence (DNA): TGCGCCAGCAGTCCAGGGTCCTCTGGGGCCAACGTCCTGACTTTC.

The chain combines TRBV5-1 with TRBJ2-7; 10 bases map to TRBD1. Unmatched junction bases numbered 6, after V lost 4 bases and J lost 5 bases. The germline gives CDR1 SGHRS, CDR2 YFSETQ. The CDR3 has 14 amino acids. CDR3 sequence reads: CASSEGQGVHEQYF. The CDR3 region has the DNA TGCGCCAGCAGCGAAGGACAGGGGGTACACGAGCAGTACTTC. Variable domain in full (rest from reference TRBV5-1 and TRBJ2-7): KAGVTQTPRYLIKTRGQQVTLSCSPISGHRSVSWYQQTPGQGLQFLFEYFSETQRNKGNFPGRFSGRQFSNSRSEMNVSTLELGDSALYLCASSEGQGVHEQYFGPGTRLTVT.

The CDR3 sequence: CASRAAGNPSEQYF. CDR3 bases: TGTGCCAGCAGAGCGGCAGGGAACCCTTCTGAGCAGTACTTC. The chain is built from TRBV5-4 and TRBJ2-7; possibly TRBD1 or TRBD2 for D (5 bases each). This CDR3 is 14 amino acids long. Germline CDR1 SGHNT, CDR2 YYREEE (reference sequence). V was clipped by 5 bases and J by 7 bases, with 19 bases between them.

The V and J genes are TRBV27 and TRBJ1-1; 8 bases fit TRBD1. The CDR3 has 17 residues. The junction had 14 bases not matched to a gene; V was cut back by 5 bases and J by 3 bases. Germline V gene sequence: CDR1 MNHEY, CDR2 SMNVEV (reference sequence). CDR3 protein: CASSPAGTGDWDTEAFF. The DNA of the CDR3 is TGTGCCAGCAGTCCAGCCGGGACAGGTGACTGGGACACTGAAGCTTTCTTT.

There are a few counts of this clone. The chain couples TRBV7-9 to TRBJ1-1; 7 bases line up with TRBD1. CDR1 and CDR2 from the germline V gene are SEHNR and FQNEAQ (reference sequence). Trimming removed 5 bases from V and 11 bases from J; junction bases left unmatched: 8. This CDR3 is built from 12 residues. CDR3 amino acids: CASSLRQGWAFF. The CDR3 nucleotides read TGTGCCAGCAGCCTTCGACAGGGATGGGCTTTCTTT.

The chain carries TRBV4-1 and TRBJ2-2, with D possibly being TRBD1 (5 bases). This CDR3 is 14 amino acids long. Germline assignment: CDR1 MGHRA and CDR2 YSYEKL. V gave up 1 base and J gave up 6 bases, with 9 bases separating them. The CDR3 sequence is CASSQVPGSGELFF. CDR3 nucleotide sequence: TGCGCCAGCAGCCAAGTCCCAGGGTCCGGGGAGCTGTTTTTT.

The rearrangement joins TRBV6-1 to TRBJ2-3, with no clear D. This CDR3 contains 12 residues. Trimming left V 5 bases short and J 3 bases short, with 6 bases between. Germline V gene sequence: CDR1 MNHNS, CDR2 SASEGT. DNA of the CDR3: TGTGCCAGCAGTCTCGCTACAGATACGCAGTATTTT. Translation gives CASSLATDTQYF.

The chain employs TRBV27 and TRBJ1-2; D is unclear. V was trimmed by 8 bases and J by 4 bases, leaving 8 bases between them. This CDR3 has 11 amino acids. Germline V gene sequence: CDR1 MNHEY, CDR2 SMNVEV (reference sequence). The chain's CDR3 is CASGQFYGYTF. The CDR3 nucleotides read TGTGCCAGCGGCCAGTTCTATGGCTACACCTTC.

This clone was detected only a few times. The chain uses TRBV5-1 and TRBJ1-1; no definite D call. With 5 bases removed from V and 1 base from J, the gap between germline ends came to 12 bases. Germline CDR1 is SGHRS and CDR2 is YFSETQ. The CDR3 contains 14 residues. The CDR3 nucleotides read TGCGCCAGCAGGGGCCCGGGAAGGAACACTGAAGCTTTCTTT. Its protein product is CASRGPGRNTEAFF.

CDR3 DNA sequence: TGTGCCTGGAGGGCAGCCTCGTGGGCTTTCTTT. It encodes CAWRAASWAFF. The chain employs TRBV30 and TRBJ1-1; D gene ambiguous. The CDR3 extends over 11 amino acids. CDR1 GTSNPN and CDR2 SVGIG come from the germline V gene (reference sequence). The V end lost 3 bases, the J end lost 11 bases, and 13 bases lay between the germline ends.

A note on this clone: The identical CDR3 is also encoded by other nucleotide sequences in the sample. The chain combines TRBV2 with TRBJ1-1; no clear D gene. Germline CDR1 is SNHLY and CDR2 is FYNNEI. The CDR3 runs 13 residues. Between the trimmed V and J ends, which lost 2 bases and 4 bases, there was a span of 8 bases. Here the CDR3 reads CASSEIEGTEAFF. Written as DNA, the CDR3 is TGTGCCAGCAGTGAAATTGAAGGCACTGAAGCTTTCTTT.

The rearrangement joins TRBV5-6 to TRBJ1-1, with D possibly matching TRBD1 (5 bases). The germline CDR1 and CDR2 sequences are SGHDT and YYEEEE. The CDR3 contains 14 residues. Trimming removed 0 bases from V and 4 bases from J, with 10 bases in between. The CDR3 here is CASSLAPGGTEAFF. The CDR3 bases are TGTGCCAGCAGCTTGGCCCCGGGGGGCACTGAAGCTTTCTTT.

The sample holds a few counts of this clone. This sequence joins TRBV2 and TRBJ2-7, with 10 bases that match TRBD1. J was trimmed by 3 bases and V by 8 bases; bases with no gene match: 10. The CDR3 sequence is 15 residues long. Germline values: CDR1 SNHLY, CDR2 FYNNEI. The CDR3 here is CASVPRTGGFYEQYF. CDR3 nucleotides: TGTGCCAGCGTACCCCGGACAGGGGGGTTCTACGAGCAGTACTTC.

The CDR3, as DNA: TGTGCCTGGAGTGCGGAGACAAACGATAATGAAAAACTGTTTTTT. It yields the protein CAWSAETNDNEKLFF. V and J are TRBV30 and TRBJ1-4, with unresolved D. Germline-derived CDR1 and CDR2 are GTSNPN and SVGIG (reference sequence). V lost 1 base and J lost 4, with 13 bases in between. The CDR3 runs 15 residues.

This sequence joins TRBV20-1 and TRBJ1-4, with D unresolved. The CDR3 is 11 residues long. Looked up from germline, CDR1 is DFQATT and CDR2 is SNEGSKA (reference sequence). V was pared by 5 bases and J by 15 bases, with 16 bases between. CDR3 sequence (DNA): TGCAGTGCTTTCCGGGATAATGGAATGTTTTTT. Residues: CSAFRDNGMFF.

The chain links TRBV5-4 to TRBJ2-3; tentative D call: TRBD1 (5 bases). Trimming shortened V by 0 bases and J by 5 bases, and 13 bases separated the two germline ends. Germline values: CDR1 SGHNT, CDR2 YYREEE (reference sequence). This CDR3 region has 15 residues. DNA for the CDR3: TGTGCCAGCAGCTTGGAAGTCAGGGAAAAAGATACGCAGTATTTT. Translation gives CASSLEVREKDTQYF.

This clone has just one count. The rearrangement uses TRBV2 and TRBJ2-1; the D gene could be TRBD1 or TRBD2 (5 bases each). The CDR3 loop spans 13 amino acids. Trimming took 7 bases from V and 4 from J, leaving 11 bases between them. From germline, CDR1 is SNHLY and CDR2 FYNNEI. CDR3 sequence reads: CASKGRQYNEQFF. The DNA of the CDR3 is TGTGCCAGCAAAGGGAGACAGTACAATGAGCAGTTCTTC.

This rearrangement joins TRBV2 to TRBJ1-6; TRBD1 matches 8 bases. This CDR3 region has 17 residues. Unmatched junction bases numbered 9, after V lost 7 bases and J lost 1 base. CDR1 is SNHLY, CDR2 FYNNEI, per germline. The CDR3 protein is CASTPGQVGSYNSPLHF. CDR3 sequence (DNA): TGTGCCAGCACACCGGGACAGGTGGGATCCTATAATTCACCCCTCCACTTT.

V usage is TRBV30 and J usage is TRBJ1-2; the D is unclear. Germline CDR1 is GTSNPN and CDR2 is SVGIG (reference sequence). With 2 bases removed from V and 6 bases from J, the gap between germline ends came to 13 bases. The CDR3 covers 13 residues. The CDR3 reads CAWSPEMTHGYTF. CDR3 sequence (DNA): TGTGCCTGGAGTCCTGAGATGACCCATGGCTACACCTTC.

The chain recombines TRBV5-6 with TRBJ2-3; no reliable D call. CDR1 SGHDT and CDR2 YYEEEE come from the germline V gene. The CDR3 consists of 12 residues. The germline V and J ends were trimmed by 7 bases and 5 bases, with 11 bases remaining between them. The CDR3 protein is CASGSFIDTQYF. The CDR3, as DNA: TGTGCCAGCGGAAGCTTTATAGATACGCAGTATTTT.

This chain connects TRBV28 to TRBJ1-4; D not certain. Trimming shortened V by 3 bases and J by 10 bases, and 6 bases separated the two germline ends. The germline V gene encodes CDR1 MDHEN and CDR2 SYDVKM. CDR3 length: 11 amino acids. The CDR3 DNA sequence: TGTGCCAGCAGTTTGGGTGGAAAACTGTTTTTT. Translating gives CASSLGGKLFF. Full variable domain (remainder filled in from reference TRBV28 and TRBJ1-4): DVKVTQSSRYLVKRTGEKVFLECVQDMDHENMFWYRQDPGLGLRLIYFSYDVKMKEKGDIPEGYSVSREKKERFSLILESASTNQTSMYLCASSLGGKLFFGSGTQLSVL.

CDR3 sequence: CATSTERSTVNTGELFF. The DNA of the CDR3 is TGTGCCACCAGCACAGAGCGATCAACAGTGAACACCGGGGAGCTGTTTTTT. This chain joins TRBV15 and TRBJ2-2; D is undetermined. The CDR3 runs to 17 residues. Deletions cut 4 bases from V and 1 base from J, with 16 bases between. Germline CDR1 is LNHNV and CDR2 is YYDKDF (reference sequence). Filled out from reference TRBV15 and TRBJ2-2, the complete variable domain reads DAMVIQNPRYQVTQFGKPVTLSCSQTLNHNVMYWYQQKSSQAPKLLFHYYDKDFNNEADTPDNFQSRRPNTSFCFLDIRSPGLGDTAMYLCATSTERSTVNTGELFFGEGSRLTVL.

The V gene is TRBV2, the J gene TRBJ2-2; D tentatively reads TRBD1 or TRBD2 (5 bases each). This CDR3 spans 17 amino acids. Trimming left V 10 bases short and J 0 bases short, with 21 bases between. CDR1 and CDR2 (germline): SNHLY, FYNNEI. This CDR3 reads CAIPVNWGTANTGELFF. The CDR3 nucleotides read TGTGCCATCCCAGTAAACTGGGGGACCGCGAACACCGGGGAGCTGTTTTTT.

This chain links TRBV30 with TRBJ1-2, with D uncertain. V lost 4 bases and J 1 base, leaving 13 bases between the germline ends. CDR3 length equals 14 residues. Germline CDR1 GTSNPN, CDR2 SVGIG (reference sequence). CDR3 sequence reads: CAWKSRRNNYGYTF. The CDR3 DNA follows: TGTGCCTGGAAGAGTAGGCGGAATAACTATGGCTACACCTTC.

CDR3 loop: CASSLAGRGNEQFF. In nucleotides, the CDR3 is TGTGCCAGCAGCTTAGCGGGCAGGGGCAATGAGCAGTTCTTC. This chain links TRBV7-9 with TRBJ2-1; D possibly corresponds to TRBD1 (6 bases). The CDR3 has 14 residues. The V end was cut by 0 bases, the J end by 6 bases, with 9 bases between. Germline CDR1 SEHNR, CDR2 FQNEAQ (reference sequence).

The chain uses TRBV28 and TRBJ1-1; no clear D gene. Germline-derived CDR1 and CDR2 are MDHEN and SYDVKM. This CDR3 contains 14 residues. Trimming pared 4 bases from V and 2 bases from J, leaving 11 bases between. CDR3 sequence (DNA): TGTGCCAGCAGTTCAGGTCAGTTCAACACTGAAGCTTTCTTT. Protein sequence: CASSSGQFNTEAFF.

This clone was counted between two and nine times. This chain joins TRBV7-2 and TRBJ1-6; TRBD1 is a possible D gene (5 bases). V lost 4 bases, J lost 7 bases, and 17 bases lay in between. CDR3 length: 16 amino acids. CDR1 and CDR2 from the germline V gene are SGHTA and FQGNSA. CDR3 sequence reads: CASSSLWGSLNSPLHF. DNA of the CDR3: TGTGCCAGCAGCTCCCTTTGGGGGTCTCTCAATTCACCCCTCCACTTT.

The chain couples TRBV5-6 to TRBJ1-5, with a possible D match to TRBD1 (6 bases). Per germline, CDR1 SGHDT and CDR2 YYEEEE. This CDR3 comprises 14 residues. Trimming left V 2 bases short and J 5 bases short, with 11 bases between. CDR3 region: CASSFLRGDQPQHF. For the CDR3, the DNA is TGTGCCAGCAGCTTCCTGAGGGGGGATCAGCCCCAGCATTTT.

This chain links TRBV7-8 with TRBJ2-7; 7 nucleotides match TRBD1. Germline trimming cut 5 bases from V and 3 bases from J; bases unmatched to any gene: 13. CDR1 and CDR2 (germline): SGHVS, FQNEAQ. The CDR3 runs 16 residues. The CDR3, as DNA: TGTGCCAGCAGCCCCCCGGACAGGAGAGTCCACTACGAGCAGTACTTC. The encoded protein is CASSPPDRRVHYEQYF.